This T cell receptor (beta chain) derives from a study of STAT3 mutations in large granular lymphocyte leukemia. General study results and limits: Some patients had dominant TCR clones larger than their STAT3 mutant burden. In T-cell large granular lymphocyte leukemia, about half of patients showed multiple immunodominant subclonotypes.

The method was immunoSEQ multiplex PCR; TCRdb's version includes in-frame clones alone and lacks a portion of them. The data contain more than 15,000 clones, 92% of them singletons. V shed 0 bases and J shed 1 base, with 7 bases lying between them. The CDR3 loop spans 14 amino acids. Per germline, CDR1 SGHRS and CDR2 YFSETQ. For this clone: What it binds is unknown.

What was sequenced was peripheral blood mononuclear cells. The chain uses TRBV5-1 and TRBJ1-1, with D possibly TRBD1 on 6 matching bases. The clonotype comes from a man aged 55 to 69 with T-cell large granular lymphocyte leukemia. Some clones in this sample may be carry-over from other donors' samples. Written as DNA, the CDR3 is TGCGCCAGCAGCTTGGAGGGGGGGAACACTGAAGCTTTCTTT. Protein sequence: CASSLEGGNTEAFF.